This TCR beta chain was sequenced in a study of blood T cell repertoires in COVID-19. Study-wide background: Researchers got acute and convalescent COVID-19 samples from the United States, Italy and Spain. The analysed material was cDNA or gDNA that came from T cells, B-cell-depleted T cells, or PBMCs.

Original handling: Amplifying reference gene primers gave estimates of nucleated cell counts. Repertoires were generated with immunoSEQ multiplex PCR, while TCRdb's copy carries only in-frame clones and drops some. The DNA was the basis for D and trimming; V, J and clone size are from that table. Of 200,000 or so clones listed, 86% were seen once; the top ten hold 2.2%. This CDR3 is built from 13 residues. J was trimmed by 7 bases and V by 5 bases; bases with no gene match: 6. The germline V gene has CDR1 KGHSH and CDR2 LQKENI. This clonotype was sampled from a woman in her 50s with acute or convalescent COVID-19. The chain employs TRBV18 and TRBJ2-7; 9 bases line up with TRBD1. Source material: peripheral blood. CDR3 residues: CASSGTGLREQYF. DNA of the CDR3: TGTGCCAGCTCAGGGACAGGGTTGAGGGAGCAGTACTTC.